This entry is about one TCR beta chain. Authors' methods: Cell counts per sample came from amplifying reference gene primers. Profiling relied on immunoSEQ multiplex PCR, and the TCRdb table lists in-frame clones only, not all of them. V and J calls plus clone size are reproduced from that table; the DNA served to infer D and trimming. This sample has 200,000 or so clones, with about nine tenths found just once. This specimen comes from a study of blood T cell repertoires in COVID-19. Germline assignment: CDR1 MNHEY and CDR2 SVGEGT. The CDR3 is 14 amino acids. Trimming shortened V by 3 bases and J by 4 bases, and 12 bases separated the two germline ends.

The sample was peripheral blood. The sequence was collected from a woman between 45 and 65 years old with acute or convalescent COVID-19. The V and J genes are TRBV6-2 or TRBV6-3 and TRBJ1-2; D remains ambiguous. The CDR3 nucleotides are TGTGCCAGCAGTTATGCACATGCTGGCTATGGCTACACCTTC. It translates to CASSYAHAGYGYTF.